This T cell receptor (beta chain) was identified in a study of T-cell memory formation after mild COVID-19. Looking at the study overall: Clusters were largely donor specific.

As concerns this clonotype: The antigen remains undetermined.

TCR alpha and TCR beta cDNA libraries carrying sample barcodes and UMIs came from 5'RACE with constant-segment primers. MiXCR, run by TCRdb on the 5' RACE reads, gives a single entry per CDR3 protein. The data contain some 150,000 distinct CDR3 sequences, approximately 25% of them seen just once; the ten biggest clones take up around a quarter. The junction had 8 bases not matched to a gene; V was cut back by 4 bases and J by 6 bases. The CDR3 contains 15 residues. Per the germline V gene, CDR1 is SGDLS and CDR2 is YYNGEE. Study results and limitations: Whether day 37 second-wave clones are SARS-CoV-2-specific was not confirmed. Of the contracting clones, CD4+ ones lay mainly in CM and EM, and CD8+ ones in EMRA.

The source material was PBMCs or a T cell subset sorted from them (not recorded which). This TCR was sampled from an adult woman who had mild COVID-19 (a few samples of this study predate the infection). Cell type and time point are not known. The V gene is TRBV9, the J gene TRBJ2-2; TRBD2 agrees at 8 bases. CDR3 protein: CASSPGTSSSGELFF. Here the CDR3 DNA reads TGTGCCAGCAGCCCAGGGACTAGTAGCTCCGGGGAGCTGTTTTTT.